Listed here are 21 T cell receptor beta chains from one sample, sequenced in a study of blood T cell repertoires in COVID-19. The assay was immunoSEQ multiplex PCR, and TCRdb's table has in-frame clones only and misses some. The repertoire holds around 130,000 clones, with 88% as singletons. The sample consisted of peripheral blood. The receptors come from a human donor with COVID-19, enrolled during active disease. The donor label of this sample is uncertain.

This chain connects TRBV30 to TRBJ1-2, with TRBD1 identical over 7 bases. V was clipped by 5 bases and J by 5 bases; unmatched bases: 8. Germline V CDR1 and CDR2: GTSNPN, SVGIG (reference sequence). This CDR3 region has 13 residues. The CDR3, as DNA: TGTGCCTGGGATAACAGGGGCGGGTATGGCTACACCTTC. Protein product: CAWDNRGGYGYTF.

This chain joins TRBV28 and TRBJ2-7, with D hard to call. Germline lookup yields CDR1 MDHEN and CDR2 SYDVKM. V was shortened by 4 bases and J by 0 bases, with 4 bases between the two germline ends. The length of the CDR3 is 12 residues. CDR3 in amino acids: CASSSISYEQYF. The CDR3, as DNA: TGTGCCAGCAGTTCCATCTCCTACGAGCAGTACTTC.

V gene TRBV15 combines with J gene TRBJ1-2; 12 bases align to TRBD1. Germline V gene data show CDR1 as LNHNV and CDR2 as YYDKDF (reference sequence). The CDR3 runs to 15 residues. Trimming removed 5 bases from V and 7 bases from J; junction bases left unmatched: 8. As DNA, the CDR3 is TGTGCCACCAGCTTTGCCGGGACAGGGGGCAGTGGCTACACCTTC. Translation gives CATSFAGTGGSGYTF.

The CDR3 loop is CASTLTGYTGELFF. As DNA, the CDR3 is TGTGCCAGCACCCTGACAGGGTACACCGGGGAGCTGTTTTTT. The chain combines TRBV6-5 with TRBJ2-2; TRBD1 matches at 7 bases. The CDR3 is 14 residues long. Germline assignment: CDR1 MNHEY and CDR2 SVGAGI. After removal of 7 bases from V and 3 bases from J, the junction contained 5 bases not matched to a gene.

J is TRBJ1-1 and V is TRBV12-5, with D uncertain. V lost 5 bases and J lost 0, with 7 bases in between. CDR3 length equals 13 residues. The germline gives CDR1 LGHNT, CDR2 FRNRAP. The CDR3, as DNA: TGTGCTAGTGGTCGTCAGGTGAACACTGAAGCTTTCTTT. It is translated as CASGRQVNTEAFF.

The rearrangement uses TRBV29-1 and TRBJ2-3; D possibly corresponds to TRBD2 (6 bases). Looked up from germline, CDR1 is SQVTM and CDR2 is ANQGSEA. V was trimmed by 4 bases and J by 1 base, leaving 15 bases between them. This CDR3 comprises 15 residues. The CDR3 reads CSVGGSGGGTDTQYF. The CDR3 region has the DNA TGCAGCGTTGGAGGGTCGGGCGGGGGCACAGATACGCAGTATTTT.

J is TRBJ2-5 and V is TRBV9; 7 nucleotides agree with TRBD2. Germline V gives CDR1 SGDLS, CDR2 YYNGEE. V shed 4 bases, J shed 2 bases, and the junction held 11 bases outside the gene matches. The CDR3 loop spans 16 amino acids. The chain's CDR3 is CASSPRGGEEQETQYF. In nucleotides, the CDR3 is TGTGCCAGCAGCCCCCGGGGAGGGGAAGAACAAGAGACCCAGTACTTC.

V and J are TRBV5-1 and TRBJ1-1, with a tentative D call TRBD1 (6 bases). Trimming removed 0 bases from V and 5 bases from J, with 14 bases in between. The germline V gene encodes CDR1 SGHRS and CDR2 YFSETQ. CDR3 length: 15 residues. The CDR3 is CASSLVGGEETEAFF. The CDR3 coding sequence is TGCGCCAGCAGCTTGGTTGGGGGCGAGGAGACTGAAGCTTTCTTT.

The CDR3 reads CASSYSGLATAQHF. The DNA for the CDR3 is TGTGCCAGCAGTTACTCCGGACTTGCCACGGCTCAGCATTTT. The V and J genes are TRBV6-5 and TRBJ1-5; unclear D gene. Trimming removed 0 bases at V and 13 bases at J, with 16 bases between. Germline-derived CDR1 and CDR2 are MNHEY and SVGAGI. The CDR3 loop spans 14 amino acids.

The chain uses TRBV7-3 and TRBJ2-3, with TRBD1 matching 9 bases. CDR1 is SGHTA and CDR2 is FQGTGA in the germline V gene. This CDR3 contains 15 residues. The V and J ends lost 2 bases and 3 bases, in that order; junction bases with no gene match: 3. The CDR3 here is CASSLSGQGTDTQYF. For the CDR3, the DNA is TGTGCCAGCAGCTTATCGGGACAGGGAACAGATACGCAGTATTTT.

This chain links TRBV5-1 with TRBJ1-4; 7 nucleotides agree with TRBD1. The CDR3 loop spans 14 amino acids. V shed 1 base and J 8 bases; nucleotides not matched to a gene: 5. Germline CDR1 SGHRS, CDR2 YFSETQ. CDR3: CASSLTGVGEKLFF. In nucleotides, the CDR3 is TGCGCCAGCAGCTTGACAGGGGTTGGGGAAAAACTGTTTTTT.

The J gene is TRBJ1-1, the V gene TRBV10-2; 9 nucleotides agree with TRBD1. V was clipped by 10 bases and J by 10 bases; unmatched bases: 13. CDR1 is WSHSY, CDR2 SAAADI, per germline. The CDR3 spans 13 residues. CDR3 protein: CATQAVTGGLAFF. The DNA of the CDR3 is TGCGCCACCCAAGCTGTGACAGGGGGTCTAGCTTTCTTT.

This chain connects TRBV6-5 to TRBJ1-5; 7 nucleotides line up with TRBD1. Germline loops: CDR1 MNHEY, CDR2 SVGAGI. V lost 6 bases and J lost 2; bases outside the gene matches: 4. The CDR3 covers 14 residues. As DNA, the CDR3 is TGTGCCAGCAGGGTAACAGGGGGCAATCAGCCCCAGCATTTT. Its protein product is CASRVTGGNQPQHF.

The chain combines TRBV30 with TRBJ2-7, with D possibly matching TRBD2 (6 bases). V shed 4 bases and J shed 6 bases, with 16 bases lying between them. Per germline, CDR1 GTSNPN and CDR2 SVGIG (reference sequence). This CDR3 comprises 13 residues. The CDR3 nucleotides are TGTGCCTGGAATGGAGGGTTAAGTTCCGAGCAGTACTTC. It yields the protein CAWNGGLSSEQYF.

V gene TRBV6-4 combines with J gene TRBJ2-7, with 7 bases identical to TRBD2. The CDR3 covers 15 residues. The V gene's germline CDR1 is MRHNA and CDR2 SNTAGT. V trimming: 8 bases; J trimming: 7 bases; junction bases outside the gene matches: 17. CDR3 coding DNA: TGTGCCAGCCCACTAGCGTCGGAATGCATTAGGGAGCAGTACTTC. Its protein product is CASPLASECIREQYF.

The rearrangement links TRBV18 to TRBJ2-1; 10 bases agree with TRBD2. V shed 2 bases, J shed 6 bases, and the junction held 4 bases outside the gene matches. Germline loops: CDR1 KGHSH, CDR2 LQKENI. The CDR3 extends over 15 amino acids. This CDR3 is CASSPSGLAPNEQFF. The CDR3 bases are TGTGCCAGCTCACCATCGGGACTAGCGCCCAATGAGCAGTTCTTC. The full variable domain, its missing parts supplied by reference TRBV18 and TRBJ2-1, is NAGVMQNPRHLVRRRGQEARLRCSPMKGHSHVYWYRQLPEEGLKFMVYLQKENIIDESGMPKERFSAEFPKEGPSILRIQQVVRGDSAAYFCASSPSGLAPNEQFFGPGTRLTVL.

V gene TRBV29-1 combines with J gene TRBJ2-2, with TRBD1 identical over 9 bases. Germline CDR1 reads SQVTM; CDR2 reads ANQGSEA. V shed 7 bases and J 4 bases; nucleotides not matched to a gene: 10. The CDR3 consists of 15 residues. The CDR3 DNA follows: TGCAGCGCCACCGGACAGGGGACGAGCACCGGGGAGCTGTTTTTT. It yields the protein CSATGQGTSTGELFF.

The genes are TRBV6-5 and TRBJ2-7; D might be TRBD1 (5 bases). This CDR3 region has 12 residues. V was clipped by 4 bases and J by 5 bases, with 9 bases between them. Germline CDR1 is MNHEY and CDR2 is SVGAGI. The CDR3, as DNA: TGTGCCAGCAGTTCACAGGTGCACGAGCAGTACTTC. Translating gives CASSSQVHEQYF.

This clone was detected once. J is TRBJ1-2 and V is TRBV28; D gene ambiguous. Trimming pared 7 bases from V and 1 base from J, leaving 13 bases between. The CDR3 is 14 amino acids. CDR1 and CDR2 from the germline V gene are MDHEN and SYDVKM. CDR3: CASNKPGYNYGYTF. The CDR3 DNA is TGTGCCAGCAATAAGCCAGGTTATAACTATGGCTACACCTTC.

V usage is TRBV7-3 and J usage is TRBJ2-1, with 11 bases matching TRBD2. V dropped 6 bases and J dropped 6; count of bases not matched to a gene: 4. There are 14 residues in the CDR3. Per the germline V gene, CDR1 is SGHTA and CDR2 is FQGTGA. The CDR3 sequence: CASSLGTSGNEQFF. Here the CDR3 DNA reads TGTGCCAGCAGTTTGGGGACTAGCGGCAATGAGCAGTTCTTC.

The chain is built from TRBV9 and TRBJ2-1; the D gene is possibly TRBD2 (5 bases). Deletions cut 0 bases from V and 1 base from J, with 11 bases between. The CDR3 has 16 amino acids. Germline V gives CDR1 SGDLS, CDR2 YYNGEE. The CDR3 region has the DNA TGTGCCAGCAGCGTAGGGGGTGGAGGTTCCTACAATGAGCAGTTCTTC. Protein product: CASSVGGGGSYNEQFF.